The source of this T cell receptor (beta chain) is a study of T cells after yellow fever vaccination. The CDR3 totals 14 residues. Germline CDR1 and CDR2: SQVTM and ANQGSEA. Trimming cost V 0 bases and J 5 bases; bases outside gene matches: 5. This clonotype has more than one count but fewer than ten. Its cognate antigen is unknown. Whole-study results and caveats: Just a small share of clonotypes turned up in the CD4 compartment as well as the CD8 compartment. Abundant clonotypes from the bulk population could contaminate FACS-sorted repertoires. Most clones from primary vaccination were detected again post-booster (96% CD4, around 88% CD8).

Generation of TCR cDNA used 5'RACE template switching (which added a universal primer site and UMIs). MiXCR, run by TCRdb on the 5' RACE reads, gives a single entry per CDR3 protein. The repertoire consists of some 500,000 distinct CDR3 sequences, with approximately 13% occurring once and the leading ten covering roughly an eighth. The TCR originated in a man aged 25 to 45 who received the YFV17D yellow fever vaccine. The sequences come from PBMCs, collected on the day of the yellow fever booster vaccination. The chain links TRBV29-1 to TRBJ1-2; 8 bases align to TRBD1. The CDR3, as DNA: TGCAGCGTTGAAGACTGGACAGGGCGATATGGCTACACCTTC. It translates to CSVEDWTGRYGYTF.